Below, 23 T cell receptor beta chains from the same sample are listed, as sequenced in a study of shared clonotypes between healthy human individuals (dated by TCRdb to 2018 to 2020). Libraries were prepared through the immunoSEQ multiplex PCR assay. This is the immuneACCESS table as TCRdb keeps it, with only in-frame sequences that have V and J called. A part of the clones is gone; compared with another copy, unresolved V genes explain less than half, and the rest is unexplained. In all, the sample holds about 380,000 clones, and 96% of those were seen once. About 0.34% of the sample lies in the top ten. Sequencing used memory CD8+ T cells sorted from blood. The sample's cell subset or site label is to be understood as: CD45RO+ cells pooled with CCR7-negative TemRA cells. These TCRs come from a man younger than 40 in good health.

This rearrangement joins TRBV30 to TRBJ2-5; D possibly corresponds to TRBD1 (6 bases). Per the germline V gene, CDR1 is GTSNPN and CDR2 is SVGIG (reference sequence). The CDR3 is 11 amino acids. Trimming took 4 bases from V and 3 from J, leaving 6 bases between them. The CDR3 sequence: CAWTGEETQYF. In nucleotides, the CDR3 is TGTGCCTGGACAGGGGAAGAGACCCAGTACTTC.

The gene calls are TRBV2 and TRBJ2-1; D perhaps matches TRBD2 (6 bases). The CDR3 spans 14 residues. In germline, CDR1 is SNHLY, CDR2 FYNNEI. V shed 4 bases and J shed 8 bases, with 15 bases lying between them. The CDR3 bases are TGTGCCAGCAGTGTAGTGGAACTAGCAGATGAGCAGTTCTTC. This codes for CASSVVELADEQFF.

This clone was picked up one time. The V gene is TRBV7-9, the J gene TRBJ2-1; D unclear. The CDR3 consists of 11 residues. Germline V CDR1 and CDR2: SEHNR, FQNEAQ (reference sequence). V was cut by 5 bases and J by 10 bases, with 9 bases left in between. The DNA for the CDR3 is TGTGCCAGCAGCCCCAGACCAGAGCAGTTCTTC. Translating gives CASSPRPEQFF.

The rearrangement joins TRBV14 to TRBJ2-7, with D tentatively TRBD2 (7 bases). This CDR3 comprises 15 residues. Germline assignment: CDR1 SGHDN and CDR2 FVKESK. Trimming shortened V by 2 bases and J by 4 bases, and 15 bases separated the two germline ends. The CDR3 protein is CASSQFGGGVYEQYF. The CDR3, as DNA: TGTGCCAGCAGCCAATTTGGGGGGGGCGTGTACGAGCAGTACTTC.

The V call is TRBV5-5, the J call TRBJ2-5; 7 nucleotides agree with TRBD1. The CDR3 length is 14 residues. V was clipped by 6 bases and J by 2 bases; unmatched bases: 7. Germline V gene sequence: CDR1 SGHKS, CDR2 YYEKEE (reference sequence). The CDR3: CASNKGQAQETQYF. CDR3 in DNA: TGTGCCAGCAACAAAGGACAGGCTCAAGAGACCCAGTACTTC.

This chain joins TRBV29-1 and TRBJ2-1, with D unresolved. Trimming took off 1 base at V and 10 bases at J, with 5 bases between the two ends. Germline values: CDR1 SQVTM, CDR2 ANQGSEA. The CDR3 contains 10 residues. CDR3 DNA: TGCAGCGTTGAAGTATACGAGCAGTTCTTC. It yields the protein CSVEVYEQFF.

This sequence joins TRBV28 and TRBJ2-7; D is uncertain. In germline, CDR1 is MDHEN, CDR2 SYDVKM. V lost 7 bases to trimming and J lost 4 bases, with 14 bases between them. The CDR3 is made up of 13 amino acids. This CDR3 is CASKGPSGYEQYF. The CDR3 DNA reads TGTGCCAGCAAAGGCCCTTCGGGTTACGAGCAGTACTTC.

CDR3 amino acids: CASRTGTGPPYYGYTF. DNA of the CDR3: TGTGCCAGCAGAACGGGGACAGGGCCTCCTTACTATGGCTACACCTTC. The V gene is TRBV28, the J gene TRBJ1-2; 9 nucleotides line up with TRBD1. This CDR3 has 16 amino acids. Germline V gives CDR1 MDHEN, CDR2 SYDVKM. J lost 3 bases, V lost 6 bases, and 11 bases had no gene match.

Comments on this clone: At one end the junction does not follow the germline gene, possibly because of a read error. The V call is TRBV5-6, the J call TRBJ2-5; possibly TRBD1 or TRBD2 for D (5 bases each). CDR1 and CDR2 (germline): SGHDT, YYEEEE. The CDR3 sequence is 13 residues long. CDR3 in amino acids: CASSQVGGKKWNF. In DNA form, the CDR3 reads TGTGCCAGCAGCCAGGTTGGGGGAAAAAAGTGGAACTTC. Drawing the rest from reference TRBV5-6 and TRBJ2-5, the complete variable domain is DAGVTQSPTHLIKTRGQQVTLRCSPKSGHDTVSWYQQALGQGPQFIFQYYEEEERQRGNFPDRFSGHQFPNYSSELNVNALLLGDSALYLCASSQVGGKKWNFGPGTRLLVL.

The rearrangement uses TRBV6-5 and TRBJ2-7, with a possible D match to TRBD1 (6 bases). The CDR3 has 13 residues. Germline assignment: CDR1 MNHEY and CDR2 SVGAGI. V lost 5 bases and J 0 bases, leaving 8 bases between the germline ends. The CDR3 bases are TGTGCCAGCAGTAGGACAGTCTCCTACGAGCAGTACTTC. Translation: CASSRTVSYEQYF.

This clone has just one count. This chain joins TRBV4-2 and TRBJ2-6; D may be TRBD2 (7 bases). Germline loops: CDR1 LGHNA, CDR2 YNFKEQ. Trimming shortened V by 0 bases and J by 0 bases, and 18 bases separated the two germline ends. This CDR3 comprises 20 residues. This chain's CDR3 is CASSQDRRGRTLSGANVLTF. CDR3 DNA sequence: TGTGCCAGCAGCCAAGATAGGCGGGGGCGAACACTCTCTGGGGCCAACGTCCTGACTTTC.

The rearrangement joins TRBV7-2 to TRBJ2-3; no firm D call. Germline V lookup: CDR1 SGHTA, CDR2 FQGNSA. The CDR3 totals 15 residues. Trimming left V 5 bases short and J 5 bases short, with 17 bases between. The CDR3 spells CASSLGVSSKDTQYF. The DNA of the CDR3 is TGTGCCAGCAGCCTTGGGGTATCCTCAAAAGATACGCAGTATTTT. The full variable domain, in which reference TRBV7-2 and TRBJ2-3 provide the parts outside the CDR3, is GAGVSQSPSNKVTEKGKDVELRCDPISGHTALYWYRQSLGQGLEFLIYFQGNSAPDKSGLPSDRFSAERTGGSVSTLTIQRTQQEDSAVYLCASSLGVSSKDTQYFGPGTRLTVL.

The V call is TRBV30, the J call TRBJ1-4; the match to TRBD1 covers 7 bases. Germline V CDR1 and CDR2: GTSNPN, SVGIG (reference sequence). The CDR3 loop spans 14 amino acids. V gave up 0 bases and J gave up 8 bases; unmatched junction bases: 6. The CDR3 protein is CAWSVPRGGEKLFF. CDR3 nucleotides: TGTGCCTGGAGTGTACCCAGGGGGGGGGAAAAACTGTTTTTT.

The J gene is TRBJ2-7, the V gene TRBV11-1, with 11 nucleotides matching TRBD2. The CDR3 contains 15 residues. V dropped 6 bases and J dropped 5; count of bases not matched to a gene: 9. CDR1 is SGHAT and CDR2 is FQDESV in the germline V gene (reference sequence). In DNA, the CDR3 is TGTGCCAGCAGATCTACTAGCGGGAGAACCCACGAGCAGTACTTC. Translation gives CASRSTSGRTHEQYF.

In the case of this clone: One end of the junction fails to match germline, which may point to a read error. The chain couples TRBV29-1 to TRBJ2-3; maybe TRBD2 (6 bases). The CDR3 is 13 residues long. CDR1 and CDR2 (germline): SQVTM, ANQGSEA. The CDR3 nucleotides read TGCAGCGCCCCTTGGCGGGGCACGGATACGCAGTATTTT. Translated: CSAPWRGTDTQYF.

A remark on this clone: A junction end diverges from the germline sequence, so it may reflect a read error. This chain joins TRBV5-1 and TRBJ1-2; TRBD1 agrees at 7 bases. The CDR3 spans 14 residues. Germline V lookup: CDR1 SGHRS, CDR2 YFSETQ. The CDR3 loop reads CASSLGGVGYGYIF. The CDR3 DNA reads TGCGCCAGCAGCCTAGGGGGCGTCGGCTATGGCTACATCTTC. Together with reference TRBV5-1 and TRBJ1-2, the CDR3 gives the full variable domain: KAGVTQTPRYLIKTRGQQVTLSCSPISGHRSVSWYQQTPGQGLQFLFEYFSETQRNKGNFPGRFSGRQFSNSRSEMNVSTLELGDSALYLCASSLGGVGYGYIFGSGTRLTVV.

The rearrangement links TRBV20-1 to TRBJ1-2, with TRBD1 matching 7 bases. The CDR3 has 11 residues. J gave up 4 bases and V 6 bases, and 2 bases lay outside the gene matches. Germline CDR1 reads DFQATT; CDR2 reads SNEGSKA (reference sequence). In DNA, the CDR3 is TGCAGTGCATACAGGGGCTATGGCTACACCTTC. Amino acids: CSAYRGYGYTF.

This sequence joins TRBV14 and TRBJ2-3; D not resolved. V was shortened by 6 bases and J by 2 bases, with 3 bases between the two germline ends. This CDR3 region has 11 residues. The germline CDR1 and CDR2 sequences are SGHDN and FVKESK. The CDR3 loop reads CASSYTDTQYF. The CDR3, as DNA: TGTGCCAGCAGTTACACAGATACGCAGTATTTT. The variable domain in full, completed from reference TRBV14 and TRBJ2-3, reads EAGVTQFPSHSVIEKGQTVTLRCDPISGHDNLYWYRRVMGKEIKFLLHFVKESKQDESGMPNNRFLAERTGGTYSTLKVQPAELEDSGVYFCASSYTDTQYFGPGTRLTVL.

Details on this clone: At one boundary the junction diverges from the germline segment, which might be a read error. The sample carries other DNA sequences with the same CDR3. V gene TRBV25-1 combines with J gene TRBJ1-4; tentatively, D is TRBD1 (6 bases). The CDR3 runs to 13 residues. Germline loops: CDR1 MGHDK, CDR2 SYGVNS. The CDR3 is CASRGTTNEKLFF. The CDR3 region has the DNA TGTGCCAGCAGAGGGACAACGAATGAAAAACTGTTTTTT.

The chain uses TRBV30 and TRBJ2-1, with D unresolved. The CDR3 is made up of 13 amino acids. V dropped 2 bases and J dropped 0 bases, with 5 bases sitting between them. The germline CDR1 and CDR2 sequences are GTSNPN and SVGIG (reference sequence). Written as DNA, the CDR3 is TGTGCCTGGAGTTTCGGCTCCTACAATGAGCAGTTCTTC. As protein: CAWSFGSYNEQFF.

The chain combines TRBV6-1 with TRBJ2-3, with D perhaps being TRBD1 or TRBD2 (5 bases each). Per germline, CDR1 MNHNS and CDR2 SASEGT. The CDR3 has 16 residues. Trimming left V 4 bases short and J 1 base short, with 15 bases between. CDR3 region: CASSGGSGRRTDTQYF. CDR3 bases: TGTGCCAGCAGTGGAGGTTCAGGGAGACGCACAGATACGCAGTATTTT.

The chain is built from TRBV15 and TRBJ2-7; D is undetermined. This CDR3 is built from 15 residues. Trimming shortened V by 0 bases and J by 2 bases, and 11 bases separated the two germline ends. CDR1 is LNHNV, CDR2 YYDKDF, per germline (reference sequence). The CDR3 bases are TGTGCCACCAGCAGAGATGTCCTAGAAACCTACGAGCAGTACTTC. Amino acids: CATSRDVLETYEQYF.

The rearrangement joins TRBV7-9 to TRBJ2-7; D is ambiguous. Trimming stripped 1 base from V and 5 bases from J, with 6 bases between. The CDR3 is 12 residues long. CDR1 and CDR2 from the germline V gene are SEHNR and FQNEAQ (reference sequence). In DNA form, the CDR3 reads TGTGCCAGCAGCTTAGGCCGGGACGAGCAGTACTTC. Amino acid sequence: CASSLGRDEQYF.